The rows below give T cell receptor beta chains drawn from one sample of a study of blood T cell repertoires in COVID-19. Using immunoSEQ multiplex PCR, the repertoire was profiled, and TCRdb retains in-frame clones only, with some absent. The sample yields roughly 380,000 clones, about 89% seen once. The specimen sequenced was peripheral blood. Receptors were obtained from a woman between 40 and 50 years old with COVID-19, enrolled during active disease. The CDR3 runs from the conserved cysteine through the conserved F or W. D genes are given only for firm matches. Expanded clones get a size class; other rows say once, few or many, or leave the size out.

j_call cdr3_length v_call clone_size d_call cdr3_nt cdr3_aa
TRBJ1-2 14 TRBV28 once NA TGTGCCAGCAGTCTCCTCGGGGCAGGGGCCTACTACACCTTC CASSLLGAGAYYTF
TRBJ2-7 15 TRBV5-4 once NA TGTGCCAGCAGCTTGTTGGACAGTACTAATTACGAGCAGTACTTC CASSLLDSTNYEQYF
TRBJ1-5 16 TRBV6-1 NA NA TGTGCCAGCAGTGCACCAACAGGGTTAGGCAATCAGCCCCAGCATTTT CASSAPTGLGNQPQHF
TRBJ1-6 17 TRBV21-1 NA NA TGTGCCAGCAGCAAAGCGGGGGAGGGCAGCTATAATTCACCCCTCCACTTT CASSKAGEGSYNSPLHF
TRBJ2-1 15 TRBV10-3 NA NA TGTGCCATCAGTGAAACAGGGAGGGGTGGCAATGAGCAGTTCTTC CAISETGRGGNEQFF
TRBJ1-3 12 TRBV2 NA NA TGTGCCAGCAGTACAGGTGGAAACACCATATATTTT CASSTGGNTIYF
TRBJ2-1 14 TRBV5-4 NA TRBD2 TGTGCCAGCAGAAGGGGACTAGGCTACAATGAGCAGTTCTTC CASRRGLGYNEQFF
TRBJ1-2 12 TRBV11-3 NA NA TGTGCCAGCAGAGGAGAGGACTATGGCTACACCTTC CASRGEDYGYTF
TRBJ1-5 13 TRBV5-1 NA NA TGCGCCAGCAGCTTGGCCCCTAATCAGCCCCAGCATTTT CASSLAPNQPQHF
TRBJ1-2 15 TRBV11-2 NA NA TGTGCCAGCAGCTCACTGTTCAGGGCCATCTATGGCTACACCTTC CASSSLFRAIYGYTF
TRBJ1-1 12 TRBV28 NA NA TGTGCCAGCACCACAGGGCCCACTGAAGCTTTCTTT CASTTGPTEAFF
TRBJ1-2 13 TRBV12-3/TRBV12-4 NA NA TGTGCCAGCAGTTTAGTAGGGGTTTGGGGCTACACCTTC CASSLVGVWGYTF
TRBJ1-4 15 TRBV4-3 NA NA TGCGCCAGCAGCCAAGGAACAGAGATTAATGAAAAACTGTTTTTT CASSQGTEINEKLFF
TRBJ1-1 12 TRBV29-1 NA TRBD1 TGCAGCGCGGGACAGGGGGCCACTGAAGCTTTCTTT CSAGQGATEAFF
TRBJ2-7 15 TRBV6-5 NA TRBD1 TGTGCCAGCAGTTACTCGACAGGGGGCCGGTACGAGCAGTACTTC CASSYSTGGRYEQYF
TRBJ1-6 12 TRBV5-6 NA NA TGTGCCAGCAGCTGGGGCGGTTCACCCCTCCACTTT CASSWGGSPLHF
TRBJ2-3 18 TRBV28 NA TRBD2 TGTGCCAGCAGTAATCGAGGAGGGGCGGGAGTAATTACAGATACGCAGTATTTT CASSNRGGAGVITDTQYF
TRBJ1-5 14 TRBV12-5 NA NA TGTGCTAGTGGTTCCGGGTATAGCAATCAGCCCCAGCATTTT CASGSGYSNQPQHF
TRBJ1-3 15 TRBV5-1 NA TRBD1 TGCGCCAGCAGCTCGGGACAGTCCTCTGGAAACACCATATATTTT CASSSGQSSGNTIYF
TRBJ1-2 17 TRBV4-1 NA TRBD1 TGCGCCAGCAGCCAAGCGGGACAGTCAAGGGGATCCTATGGCTACACCTTC CASSQAGQSRGSYGYTF
TRBJ1-4 16 TRBV7-2 NA NA TGTGCCAGCAGCTATAATCGGGGAGTGACTAATGAAAAACTGTTTTTT CASSYNRGVTNEKLFF
TRBJ2-1 16 TRBV7-3 NA TRBD2 TGTGCCAGCAGCATCACCCGGACTAGCGGATACAATGAGCAGTTCTTC CASSITRTSGYNEQFF
TRBJ2-2 13 TRBV12-3/TRBV12-4 NA NA TGTGCCAGCAGTCGGAGGAACACCGGGGAGCTGTTTTTT CASSRRNTGELFF
TRBJ1-2 15 TRBV25-1 NA NA TGTGCCAGCAGTGAATCAAAGGGGTCTAACTATGGCTACACCTTC CASSESKGSNYGYTF
TRBJ1-6 17 TRBV27 NA NA TGTGCCAGCAGTCCCCCCCCCTCTATAAGGGGTGATTCACCCCTCCACTTT CASSPPPSIRGDSPLHF
TRBJ2-1 16 TRBV18 NA TRBD2 TGTGCCAGCTCCCGAAAAAGCGGGAGCGGGAACAATGAGCAGTTCTTC CASSRKSGSGNNEQFF
TRBJ2-1 14 TRBV19 NA TRBD1 TGTGCCAGTAGTAACGGCAGGGGGCGGAATGAGCAGTTCTTC CASSNGRGRNEQFF
TRBJ2-5 14 TRBV4-3 NA NA TGCGCCAGCAGCCAAGATTCAGTCATTGGGACCCAGTACTTC CASSQDSVIGTQYF
TRBJ1-5 13 TRBV19 few TRBD1 TGTGCCAGTAAGGGGACAGGCAATCAGCCCCAGCATTTT CASKGTGNQPQHF
TRBJ1-1 16 TRBV9 NA NA TGTGCCAGCAGCGTAGCTGGGGGGGTCATGAACACTGAAGCTTTCTTT CASSVAGGVMNTEAFF
TRBJ1-5 16 TRBV6-5 few NA TGTGCCAGCAGTTACGTGTCAGGCGTTAGCAATCAGCCCCAGCATTTT CASSYVSGVSNQPQHF
TRBJ1-5 11 TRBV27 NA NA TGTGCCAGCGGGGGGACTCAGCCCCAGCATTTT CASGGTQPQHF
TRBJ1-2 12 TRBV7-9 NA NA TGTGCCAGCAGCCACAACCCGCAGGGCTACACCTTC CASSHNPQGYTF
TRBJ2-7 14 TRBV15 NA NA TGTGCCACCAGCAGGTGGGTCGGGGTGGGTGAGCAGTACTTC CATSRWVGVGEQYF
TRBJ2-2 15 TRBV18 NA TRBD2 TGTGCCAGCTCACGCCCTAGCGGTAACACCGGGGAGCTGTTTTTT CASSRPSGNTGELFF
TRBJ1-1 14 TRBV7-2 NA NA TGTGCCAGCAGCTTGTTAGGGGCCCGGGCTGAAGCTTTCTTT CASSLLGARAEAFF
TRBJ1-2 13 TRBV9 NA TRBD1 TGTGCCAGCAGCGGACAGGGGTACTATGGCTACACCTTC CASSGQGYYGYTF
TRBJ2-7 16 TRBV4-3 NA NA TGCGCCAGCAGCCAAGAACCTGGACTAAGCTCCTACGAGCAGTACTTC CASSQEPGLSSYEQYF
TRBJ1-2 14 TRBV27 NA NA TGTGCCAGCAGACGACGGCGGGGGTACGACGGCTACACCTTC CASRRRRGYDGYTF
TRBJ1-5 15 TRBV5-6 NA NA TGTGCCAGCAGCTTGCAGGGGAGTAGCAATCAGCCCCAGCATTTT CASSLQGSSNQPQHF